This T cell receptor beta chain was observed in a study of T cells in Graves' hyperthyroidism and ophthalmopathy. Across the whole study: Peripheral blood draws took place at initial diagnosis, ahead of any treatment. Whole-study findings and limits: The blood repertoire included most of the expanded thyroid clonotypes above 0.001.

Aged 18 to 65, the patients had hyperthyroidism that was newly diagnosed and had lasted under 2 months. Clinical symptoms, serum thyroxine and TRAb, thyroid ultrasound and orbital computed tomography were used for the diagnoses. Regions amplified from RNA transcripts were the TCR beta CDR3 regions. A first-round RT-PCR of the TCR CDR3 used the HTBI primer set. Each CDR3 protein is one row after TCRdb ran MiXCR on the multiplex PCR reads. The data show about 340,000 distinct CDR3 sequences, with 15% to 20% seen just once and roughly 49% held by the top ten. Concerning this clonotype: No antigen is known for it.

This clonotype was sampled from a woman in her 50s with Graves' hyperthyroidism. The sample comprised blood.

CDR3 residues: CASSQDLTGGPISTDTQYF. The CDR3 DNA reads TGTGCCAGCAGCCAAGATCTGACGGGAGGGCCGATCAGCACAGATACGCAGTATTTT. The chain couples TRBV14 to TRBJ2-3; 8 nucleotides agree with TRBD2. V trimming: 0 bases; J trimming: 0 bases; junction bases outside the gene matches: 11. From germline, CDR1 is SGHDN and CDR2 FVKESK. The CDR3 sequence is 19 residues long.